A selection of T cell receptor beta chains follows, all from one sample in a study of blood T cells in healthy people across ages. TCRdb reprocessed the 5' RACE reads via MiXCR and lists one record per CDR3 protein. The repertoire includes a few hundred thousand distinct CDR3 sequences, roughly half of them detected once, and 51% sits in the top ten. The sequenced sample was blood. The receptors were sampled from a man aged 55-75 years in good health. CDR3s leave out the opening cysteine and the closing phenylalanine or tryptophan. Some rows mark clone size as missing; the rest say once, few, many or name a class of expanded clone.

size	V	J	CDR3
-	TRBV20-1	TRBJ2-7	RVKSYEQY
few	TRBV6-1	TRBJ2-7	ATRRELYEQY
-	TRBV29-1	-	SVVGGPDRGDYEQY
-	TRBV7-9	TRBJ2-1	ASGGQTNEQF
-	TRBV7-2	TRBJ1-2	ASSGSGQRPNYGYT
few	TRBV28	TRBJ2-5	ASRPGQEYQETQY
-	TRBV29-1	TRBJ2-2	SAVGGGELF
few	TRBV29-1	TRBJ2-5	SVEQGQETQY
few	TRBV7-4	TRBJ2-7	ASSLEQGAVYEQY
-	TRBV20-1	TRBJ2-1	SAKPGTGSYREQF
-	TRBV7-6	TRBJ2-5	ASSSTPFRGMGMGTQY
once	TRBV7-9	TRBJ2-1	ASSLDRAPSYNEQF
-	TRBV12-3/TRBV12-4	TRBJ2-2	ASSPTGTGIANTGELF
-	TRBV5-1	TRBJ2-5	ASGLQASLETQY
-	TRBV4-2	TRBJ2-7	ASSPGTIDLSYEQY
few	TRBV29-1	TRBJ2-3	SVEGIYEKGGGDTQY
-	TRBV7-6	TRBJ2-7	ASSLGSGANYEQY